The text below deals with one T cell receptor (beta chain). Its cognate antigen is unknown. Newly diagnosed patients aged 18 to 65 had hyperthyroidism of under 2 months' duration. Each 10 ml fresh peripheral blood draw supplied the PBMCs. RNA transcripts served as the template for amplifying TCR beta CDR3 regions. The HTBI set primed first-round TCR CDR3 RT-PCR. TCRdb re-called the multiplex PCR reads with MiXCR, one entry per CDR3 protein. The sample contains 550,000 to 800,000 distinct CDR3 sequences, 17% of which appear only once. Trimming took off 2 bases at V and 5 bases at J, with 12 bases between the two ends. The CDR3 spans 14 residues. From germline, CDR1 is GTSNPN and CDR2 SVGIG (reference sequence). This sample was included in a study of T cells in Graves' hyperthyroidism and ophthalmopathy. Regarding the study as a whole: Most expanded thyroid clonotypes above 0.001 also appeared in blood. Stable hyperthyroidism was separated from ophthalmopathy by a model based on 13 V-J features.

V is TRBV30 and J is TRBJ2-2; D may match TRBD1 or TRBD2 (5 bases each). Sequenced material: blood. The clonotype was recovered from a man in his fifties with Graves' hyperthyroidism. This chain's CDR3 is CAWSPGTKTGELFF. The CDR3 nucleotides read TGTGCCTGGAGTCCCGGGACCAAGACCGGGGAGCTGTTTTTT.